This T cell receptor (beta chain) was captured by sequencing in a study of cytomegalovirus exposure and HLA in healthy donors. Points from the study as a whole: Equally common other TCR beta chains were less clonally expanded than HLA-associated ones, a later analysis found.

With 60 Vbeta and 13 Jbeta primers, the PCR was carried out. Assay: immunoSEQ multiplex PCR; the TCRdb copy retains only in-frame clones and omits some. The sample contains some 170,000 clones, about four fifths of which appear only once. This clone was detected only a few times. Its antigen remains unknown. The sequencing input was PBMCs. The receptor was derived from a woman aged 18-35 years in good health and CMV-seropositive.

The CDR3 region has the DNA TGTGCCAGCACGAGCGGGGAAACAAACATTCAGTACTTC. Amino acid sequence: CASTSGETNIQYF. The chain has TRBV2 and TRBJ2-4; TRBD2 matches at 7 bases. The CDR3 totals 13 residues. Trimming cost V 7 bases and J 6 bases; bases outside gene matches: 6. Germline CDR1 is SNHLY and CDR2 is FYNNEI.